Below, 26 T cell receptor beta chains from the same sample are listed, as sequenced in a study of T-cell reconstitution after alpha-beta-depleted transplantation in children. During its preparation, the TCRbeta library received unique molecular identifiers. Via MiXCR, TCRdb re-called the PCR reads, giving one row per CDR3 protein. Of about 72,000 distinct CDR3 sequences in the sample, around 6.6% are singletons; the top ten hold approximately 2.4%. Specimen: PBMCs from the stem cell graft donor, collected from the stem cell graft. The receptors stem from a human donor who donated a stem cell graft to a child with acute lymphoblastic leukemia.

This clonotype came up many times. For the CDR3, the DNA is TGTGCCAGCAGCGTTACTTTTATAGAGCAGTTCTTC. Its translation is CASSVTFIEQFF. This sequence joins TRBV7-9 and TRBJ2-1; D not resolved. This CDR3 region has 12 residues. Germline CDR1 is SEHNR and CDR2 is FQNEAQ (reference sequence). V lost 5 bases to trimming and J lost 10 bases, with 12 bases between them.

This clonotype was seen at least ten times. The chain uses TRBV6-2 or TRBV6-3 and TRBJ2-1, with TRBD2 as a possible D gene (7 bases). The CDR3 is 15 amino acids. The germline gives CDR1 MNHEY, CDR2 SVGEGT. Between the trimmed V and J ends, which lost 5 bases and 8 bases, there was a span of 19 bases. The CDR3 DNA reads TGTGCCAGCAGTCTTGACGGGGGGCTAAGGGATGAGCAGTTCTTC. Protein: CASSLDGGLRDEQFF.

This clonotype has only a few counts. V gene TRBV11-2 combines with J gene TRBJ2-1; 8 nucleotides align to TRBD2. Germline values: CDR1 SGHAT, CDR2 FQNNGV. Trimming removed 2 bases from V and 10 bases from J; junction bases left unmatched: 7. The length of the CDR3 is 14 residues. DNA of the CDR3: TGTGCCAGCAGCTTACCTCTAGCGGGTAGAGAGCAGTTCTTC. This sequence encodes CASSLPLAGREQFF. Drawing the rest from reference TRBV11-2 and TRBJ2-1, the complete variable domain is EAGVAQSPRYKIIEKRQSVAFWCNPISGHATLYWYQQILGQGPKLLIQFQNNGVVDDSQLPKDRFSAERLKGVDSTLKIQPAKLEDSAVYLCASSLPLAGREQFFGPGTRLTVL.

In its sample, this clonotype was seen many times. V usage is TRBV6-1 and J usage is TRBJ2-7; the D gene is possibly TRBD1 (6 bases). Trimming pared 6 bases from V and 2 bases from J, leaving 20 bases between. The length of the CDR3 is 16 residues. Germline V gene sequence: CDR1 MNHNS, CDR2 SASEGT. CDR3 DNA sequence: TGTGCCAGCAGCCAAGCATCAGGACAGCTGACCTACGAGCAGTACTTC. It specifies CASSQASGQLTYEQYF.

In this sample, this clonotype turned up many times. DNA for the CDR3: TGTGCCAGCAGCTTAGGGGGCGACAGGAGGGCGGCCGCTGAAGCTTTCTTT. The encoded protein is CASSLGGDRRAAAEAFF. The chain combines TRBV7-3 with TRBJ1-1; D possibly corresponds to TRBD1 (6 bases). V lost 2 bases and J 6 bases, leaving 22 bases between the germline ends. CDR3 length: 17 amino acids. CDR1 is SGHTA, CDR2 FQGTGA, per germline.

There are many counts of this clonotype. In nucleotides, the CDR3 is TGTGCCAGCAGCGGAGACAGAGGAGCCTACGAGCAGTACTTC. This translates into CASSGDRGAYEQYF. The chain couples TRBV7-2 to TRBJ2-7, with a tentative D call TRBD1 (5 bases). The CDR3 covers 14 residues. CDR1 and CDR2 from the germline V gene are SGHTA and FQGNSA. V gave up 5 bases and J gave up 2 bases, with 13 bases separating them.

This clonotype was found many times. The chain combines TRBV20-1 with TRBJ1-2; D is ambiguous. This CDR3 is built from 12 residues. Germline V gene sequence: CDR1 DFQATT, CDR2 SNEGSKA (reference sequence). Trimming shortened V by 7 bases and J by 4 bases, and 13 bases separated the two germline ends. The CDR3 bases are TGCAGTGGAATCCCGCGGAGCTATGGCTACACCTTC. It is translated as CSGIPRSYGYTF.

The J gene is TRBJ2-2, the V gene TRBV6-1; D is unclear. Germline lookup yields CDR1 MNHNS and CDR2 SASEGT. The length of the CDR3 is 11 residues. V shed 11 bases and J shed 4 bases, with 8 bases lying between them. CDR3 coding DNA: TGTGCCGGCGACACCACCGGGGAGCTGTTTTTT. This codes for CAGDTTGELFF.

This clonotype occurred many times. The rearrangement links TRBV29-1 to TRBJ2-7, with D possibly called TRBD1 or TRBD2 (5 bases each). The CDR3 is 11 residues long. The germline V gene encodes CDR1 SQVTM and CDR2 ANQGSEA. Trimming removed 5 bases at V and 6 bases at J, with 11 bases between. In nucleotides, the CDR3 is TGCAGCGTTCGGGGCGCGGGCGAGCAGTACTTC. Encoded protein: CSVRGAGEQYF.

The sample holds many counts of this clonotype. The chain combines TRBV6-5 with TRBJ1-1; 8 positions agree with TRBD1. The germline V gene has CDR1 MNHEY and CDR2 SVGAGI. The length of the CDR3 is 12 residues. The ends lost 5 bases at V and 8 bases at J; junction bases unmatched: 4. This chain's CDR3 is CASSTGDREAFF. The CDR3 region has the DNA TGTGCCAGCAGTACAGGGGACAGGGAAGCTTTCTTT.

There are many counts of this clonotype. The rearrangement joins TRBV6-5 to TRBJ1-5; D is undetermined. In germline, CDR1 is MNHEY, CDR2 SVGAGI. The V gene lost 6 bases and the J gene lost 5 bases, with 11 bases spanning the gap. This CDR3 contains 13 residues. CDR3 loop: CASRAVGDQPQHF. CDR3 nucleotide sequence: TGTGCCAGCAGGGCAGTCGGGGATCAGCCCCAGCATTTT.

Ten or more counts support this clonotype. This CDR3 is CASSFIRVINNEQFF. CDR3 DNA sequence: TGTGCCAGCAGTTTTATCCGAGTCATCAACAATGAGCAGTTCTTC. The chain combines TRBV27 with TRBJ2-1; D call uncertain. The CDR3 consists of 15 residues. Trimming cost V 3 bases and J 5 bases, with 14 bases left between them. Per the germline V gene, CDR1 is MNHEY and CDR2 is SMNVEV (reference sequence).

This clonotype was seen at least ten times. This rearrangement joins TRBV12-3 or TRBV12-4 to TRBJ2-7; 11 bases fit TRBD2. The CDR3 has 15 residues. With V trimmed by 5 bases and J by 5 bases, 8 bases remained unmatched. The CDR3 DNA follows: TGTGCCAGCAGTCCTACTAGCGGGAGAGTGAACGAGCAGTACTTC. This gives the protein CASSPTSGRVNEQYF.

The table lists this clonotype with many counts. In nucleotides, the CDR3 is TGTGCCAGCAGTTTATCCGCAGGGTACAACACTGAAGCTTTCTTT. Residues: CASSLSAGYNTEAFF. The J gene is TRBJ1-1, the V gene TRBV12-3 or TRBV12-4, with D tentatively TRBD1 (5 bases). The CDR3 spans 15 residues. Trimming removed 2 bases at V and 2 bases at J, with 12 bases between.

Many counts were recorded for this clonotype. The chain recombines TRBV5-1 with TRBJ2-1; 11 bases agree with TRBD2. The germline V gene encodes CDR1 SGHRS and CDR2 YFSETQ. V shed 1 base and J 7 bases; nucleotides not matched to a gene: 7. The CDR3 spans 16 residues. CDR3 sequence reads: CASSLTSGLAANEQFF. In nucleotides, the CDR3 is TGCGCCAGCAGCTTGACTTCGGGACTAGCGGCTAATGAGCAGTTCTTC.

In this sample, this clonotype turned up many times. The V gene is TRBV5-5, the J gene TRBJ2-7, with D maybe TRBD1 (6 bases). CDR1 SGHKS and CDR2 YYEKEE come from the germline V gene (reference sequence). The CDR3 has 14 residues. V was clipped by 3 bases and J by 5 bases, with 15 bases between them. The CDR3 region is CASSWGLPRDEQYF. CDR3 DNA sequence: TGTGCCAGCAGCTGGGGGCTCCCGAGGGACGAGCAGTACTTC.

This clonotype was seen repeatedly, ten times or more. The rearrangement joins TRBV7-3 to TRBJ2-7, with D maybe TRBD1 (5 bases). With 6 bases removed from V and 7 bases from J, the gap between germline ends came to 13 bases. Per the germline V gene, CDR1 is SGHTA and CDR2 is FQGTGA. The CDR3 has 12 amino acids. CDR3 protein: CASRGQGDEQYF. The DNA of the CDR3 is TGTGCCAGCAGAGGGCAGGGTGATGAGCAGTACTTC.

This clonotype has ten or more counts. The rearrangement joins TRBV2 to TRBJ2-2; either TRBD1 or TRBD2 may supply D (5 bases each). Between the trimmed V and J ends, which lost 6 bases and 2 bases, there was a span of 13 bases. Germline CDR1 and CDR2: SNHLY and FYNNEI. There are 15 residues in the CDR3. In DNA, the CDR3 is TGTGCCAGCAGAGGCGTGGGGGTCAACACCGGGGAGCTGTTTTTT. This codes for CASRGVGVNTGELFF.

This clonotype came up many times. At one boundary the junction diverges from the germline segment, which might be a read error. This sequence joins TRBV4-1 and TRBJ2-1, with 9 bases identical to TRBD1. The length of the CDR3 is 12 residues. Germline values: CDR1 MGHRA, CDR2 YSYEKL. The CDR3, as DNA: TGCGCCAGCAGCCGAGCATCCGGGACAGGGCACTTC. This gives the protein CASSRASGTGHF.

V and J are TRBV6-5 and TRBJ2-5; D is ambiguous. Deletions cut 2 bases from V and 5 bases from J, with 3 bases between. Looked up from germline, CDR1 is MNHEY and CDR2 is SVGAGI. CDR3 length equals 11 residues. This chain's CDR3 is CASSYMETQYF. CDR3 DNA sequence: TGTGCCAGCAGTTACATGGAGACCCAGTACTTC.

This clonotype has only a few counts. The chain combines TRBV14 with TRBJ2-1, with 11 bases lining up with TRBD2. The junction had 12 bases not matched to a gene; V was cut back by 4 bases and J by 4 bases. Germline V gene data show CDR1 as SGHDN and CDR2 as FVKESK. The CDR3 consists of 18 residues. The CDR3 is CASSPTYVAGGPYNEQFF. DNA of the CDR3: TGTGCCAGCAGCCCCACCTACGTAGCGGGAGGGCCGTACAATGAGCAGTTCTTC. The complete variable domain, with remaining parts taken from reference TRBV14 and TRBJ2-1, reads EAGVTQFPSHSVIEKGQTVTLRCDPISGHDNLYWYRRVMGKEIKFLLHFVKESKQDESGMPNNRFLAERTGGTYSTLKVQPAELEDSGVYFCASSPTYVAGGPYNEQFFGPGTRLTVL.

This clonotype was seen many times. The V gene is TRBV9, the J gene TRBJ2-3; 7 nucleotides agree with TRBD1. The trim removed 3 bases at V and 5 bases at J, leaving 12 bases unmatched. The CDR3 spans 16 residues. Germline CDR1 and CDR2: SGDLS and YYNGEE. The CDR3 DNA reads as TGTGCCAGCAGCGCCCGACAGGGAGACCTACAAGATACGCAGTATTTT. It translates to CASSARQGDLQDTQYF.

This clonotype was seen only a few times. A read error may account for a junction end that differs from germline. The chain recombines TRBV3-1 with TRBJ2-5, with D perhaps matching TRBD1 or TRBD2 (5 bases each). CDR1 and CDR2 (germline): LGHDT, YNNKEL (reference sequence). The CDR3 covers 14 residues. CDR3 coding DNA: TGTGCCAGCAGCCTGGGCTCCCACGTCGGGACCCGGTACTTC. This translates into CASSLGSHVGTRYF.

Many counts were recorded for this clonotype. This rearrangement joins TRBV7-2 to TRBJ2-7; 11 positions match TRBD2. J lost 1 base, V lost 4 bases, and 3 bases had no gene match. Germline CDR1 SGHTA, CDR2 FQGNSA. This CDR3 spans 15 amino acids. The CDR3 loop reads CASSSTSGASYEQYF. CDR3 nucleotides: TGTGCCAGCAGCTCGACTAGCGGGGCATCCTACGAGCAGTACTTC.

This clonotype was seen only a few times. The chain uses TRBV6-2 or TRBV6-3 and TRBJ1-2; D uncertain. Germline V gene data show CDR1 as MNHEY and CDR2 as SVGEGT. Trimming pared 5 bases from V and 7 bases from J, leaving 14 bases between. The length of the CDR3 is 13 residues. The CDR3 is CASSRGLPPGYTF. The CDR3 DNA follows: TGTGCCAGCAGTCGCGGACTCCCTCCTGGCTACACCTTC.

This clonotype was recorded at least ten times. The rearrangement uses TRBV7-2 and TRBJ2-7; D ambiguous. CDR1 and CDR2 from the germline V gene are SGHTA and FQGNSA. The germline V and J ends were trimmed by 4 bases and 5 bases, with 6 bases remaining between them. The CDR3 is 11 residues long. CDR3 DNA sequence: TGTGCCAGCAGCTCAGGACACGAGCAGTACTTC. It codes for CASSSGHEQYF.